Following are 28 T cell receptor beta chains from one sample sequenced in a study of T cells in Graves' hyperthyroidism and ophthalmopathy. The TCR beta CDR3 regions underwent amplification using RNA transcripts as the source. HTBI primers drove first-round RT-PCR of the TCR CDR3. TCRdb itself ran the multiplex PCR reads through MiXCR, one entry per CDR3 protein. The sample contains about 250,000 distinct CDR3 sequences, approximately 25% of which appear only once. The sequencing input was blood. Receptor source: a middle-aged woman with Graves' ophthalmopathy.

This clonotype has at least ten counts. The rearrangement joins TRBV7-9 to TRBJ1-5, with a possible D match to TRBD1 (5 bases). Germline assignment: CDR1 SEHNR and CDR2 FQNEAQ (reference sequence). Trimming stripped 5 bases from V and 2 bases from J, with 19 bases between. The CDR3 runs to 17 residues. Here the CDR3 DNA reads TGTGCCAGCAGCCATCTGACAGACCGTAATCGCAATCAGCCCCAGCATTTT. Its translation is CASSHLTDRNRNQPQHF.

At least ten counts were recorded for this clonotype. The chain carries TRBV20-1 and TRBJ2-7; 7 nucleotides align to TRBD2. This CDR3 is built from 13 residues. The V segment lost 5 bases and the J segment 3 bases; nucleotides outside the gene matches: 7. From germline, CDR1 is DFQATT and CDR2 SNEGSKA (reference sequence). CDR3 bases: TGCAGTGCTGCCGGGGGGATAGTCTACGAGCAGTACTTC. This encodes CSAAGGIVYEQYF.

This chain joins TRBV12-3 or TRBV12-4 and TRBJ1-1; D uncertain. There are 15 residues in the CDR3. The V gene lost 1 base and the J gene lost 1 base, with 10 bases spanning the gap. CDR3 protein: CASSLVAGPNTEAFF. CDR3 nucleotides: TGTGCCAGCAGTTTAGTGGCAGGTCCGAACACTGAAGCTTTCTTT.

This rearrangement joins TRBV6-2 or TRBV6-3 to TRBJ2-7, with TRBD1 matching 8 bases. Germline CDR1 MNHEY, CDR2 SVGEGT. V was pared by 4 bases and J by 2 bases, with 13 bases of the junction left unmatched. The CDR3 consists of 17 residues. The CDR3 DNA sequence: TGTGCCAGCAGTTCATCGGGACAGGTGATAACTCCCTACGAGCAGTACTTC. This codes for CASSSSGQVITPYEQYF.

CDR3 protein: CASRGPMDTEAFF. The DNA for the CDR3 is TGTGCCAGCAGGGGGCCAATGGACACTGAAGCTTTCTTT. This chain uses TRBV12-3 or TRBV12-4 with TRBJ1-1; D may be TRBD1 (5 bases). The CDR3 totals 13 residues. Trimming took 6 bases from V and 3 from J, leaving 11 bases between them.

The rearrangement joins TRBV15 to TRBJ1-5; D possibly corresponds to TRBD1 (5 bases). Deletions cut 3 bases from V and 3 bases from J, with 12 bases between. Germline V lookup: CDR1 LNHNV, CDR2 YYDKDF (reference sequence). The CDR3 covers 15 residues. This CDR3 is CATSRSDSSNQPQHF. The DNA of the CDR3 is TGTGCCACCAGCAGGTCTGACAGCTCCAATCAGCCCCAGCATTTT.

This clonotype came up a few times. The chain employs TRBV12-3 or TRBV12-4 and TRBJ1-2, with D perhaps matching TRBD1 (6 bases). This CDR3 is 15 amino acids long. Trimming took off 6 bases at V and 6 bases at J, with 20 bases between the two ends. The CDR3 is CASSQLGSRGNGYTF. CDR3 in DNA: TGTGCCAGCAGCCAACTGGGCAGCAGGGGAAATGGCTACACCTTC.

This clonotype was observed many times. The chain uses TRBV12-3 or TRBV12-4 and TRBJ2-5, with D possibly TRBD1 on 6 matching bases. CDR3 size: 13 residues. The V gene lost 6 bases and the J gene lost 4 bases, with 12 bases spanning the gap. CDR3 residues: CASRLLGGETQYF. As DNA, the CDR3 is TGTGCCAGCAGGCTTCTAGGGGGAGAGACCCAGTACTTC.

There are many counts of this clonotype. The chain links TRBV15 to TRBJ2-2; a weak D match, TRBD1 (6 bases). The CDR3 spans 16 residues. The V gene's germline CDR1 is LNHNV and CDR2 YYDKDF (reference sequence). Trimming took off 4 bases at V and 3 bases at J, with 15 bases between the two ends. The CDR3 DNA reads TGTGCCACCAGCAACCACAGGGTTCAACACACCGGGGAGCTGTTTTTT. It specifies CATSNHRVQHTGELFF.

Ten or more counts support this clonotype. This sequence joins TRBV7-9 and TRBJ2-3; TRBD2 aligns across 9 bases. Germline values: CDR1 SEHNR, CDR2 FQNEAQ (reference sequence). The CDR3 has 13 residues. With 9 bases clipped from V and 3 bases from J, the junction kept 4 bases outside the gene matches. The DNA of the CDR3 is TGTGCCAGTAATAGCGGGAGTACAGATACGCAGTATTTT. It encodes CASNSGSTDTQYF.

This clonotype was recorded many times. CDR3 region: CASSLTGGNTGELFF. The CDR3 DNA is TGCGCCAGCAGCTTGACAGGGGGTAACACCGGGGAGCTGTTTTTT. The J gene is TRBJ2-2, the V gene TRBV5-1; 8 nucleotides line up with TRBD1. The trim removed 1 base at V and 2 bases at J, leaving 1 base unmatched. This CDR3 spans 15 amino acids. Germline V lookup: CDR1 SGHRS, CDR2 YFSETQ.

This clonotype was counted at least ten times. DNA of the CDR3: TGCAGTGCTAGAGCAGGCAGGGATTCACCCCTCCACTTT. This translates into CSARAGRDSPLHF. The chain links TRBV20-1 to TRBJ1-6; D is perhaps TRBD1 (5 bases). The CDR3 is 13 amino acids. Trimming pared 1 base from V and 8 bases from J, leaving 9 bases between. The germline V gene encodes CDR1 DFQATT and CDR2 SNEGSKA (reference sequence).

Many counts were recorded for this clonotype. An end of the junction does not agree with germline; a read error may underlie this. The chain carries TRBV29-1 and TRBJ2-1; 9 bases map to TRBD2. The CDR3 spans 16 residues. CDR1 is SQVTM and CDR2 is ANQGSEA in the germline V gene. CDR3 sequence (DNA): TGCAGCGTCGAAGGACTAGCGTGGAGCTCCTACAATGAGCAGTTCTTC. It yields the protein CSVEGLAWSSYNEQFF.

This clonotype has ten or more counts. One end of the junction is discordant with germline, which a read error may explain. The chain is built from TRBV19 and TRBJ2-2; D is possibly TRBD1 (6 bases). CDR1 and CDR2 (germline): LNHDA, SQIVND (reference sequence). CDR3 length: 16 amino acids. The CDR3 is CATTDPGAKNNGELFF. CDR3 DNA: TGTGCCACCACCGATCCAGGGGCCAAAAACAACGGGGAGCTGTTTTTT.

The J gene is TRBJ2-7, the V gene TRBV7-2; no definite D call. Germline-derived CDR1 and CDR2 are SGHTA and FQGNSA. V was trimmed by 2 bases and J by 0 bases, leaving 11 bases between them. The CDR3 is 15 residues long. The CDR3 DNA follows: TGTGCCAGCAGCTTATCGACTCCCAGCTCCTACGAGCAGTACTTC. Translated, it gives CASSLSTPSSYEQYF.

There are many counts of this clonotype. The gene calls are TRBV9 and TRBJ1-3; D call uncertain. CDR1 and CDR2 from the germline V gene are SGDLS and YYNGEE. The CDR3 length is 15 residues. Trimming pared 0 bases from V and 3 bases from J, leaving 10 bases between. The CDR3 loop is CASSVEPGFGNTIYF. DNA of the CDR3: TGTGCCAGCAGCGTAGAGCCCGGGTTTGGAAACACCATATATTTT.

This clonotype was seen at least ten times. The V gene is TRBV27, the J gene TRBJ2-2; D not certain. This CDR3 is 14 amino acids long. The germline V gene has CDR1 MNHEY and CDR2 SMNVEV (reference sequence). Trimming shortened V by 3 bases and J by 7 bases, and 12 bases separated the two germline ends. Here the CDR3 reads CASSFKALVGELFF. In DNA, the CDR3 is TGTGCCAGCAGTTTCAAAGCCTTGGTCGGGGAGCTGTTTTTT.

This chain connects TRBV6-5 to TRBJ2-5; TRBD1 agrees at 7 bases. In germline, CDR1 is MNHEY, CDR2 SVGAGI. After removal of 1 base from V and 1 base from J, the junction contained 3 bases not matched to a gene. The length of the CDR3 is 15 residues. In nucleotides, the CDR3 is TGTGCCAGCAGTTACTTGGGACAGAGCCAAGAGACCCAGTACTTC. Translation: CASSYLGQSQETQYF.

This clonotype was counted many times. V and J are TRBV7-2 and TRBJ1-2; tentative D call: TRBD1 (6 bases). CDR1 is SGHTA, CDR2 FQGNSA, per germline. The CDR3 runs to 13 residues. V was clipped by 2 bases and J by 8 bases, with 12 bases between them. For the CDR3, the DNA is TGTGCCAGCAGCTTAAAAGGGGGATTGGGCTACACCTTC. Its protein product is CASSLKGGLGYTF.

With regard to this clonotype: A read error is possible here, since a much larger clone lies one base away. The gene calls are TRBV3-1 and TRBJ1-1, with D maybe TRBD1 (6 bases). With 1 base removed from V and 7 bases from J, the gap between germline ends came to 16 bases. CDR1 and CDR2 from the germline V gene are LGHDT and YNNKEL (reference sequence). The CDR3 is made up of 15 amino acids. The CDR3 DNA is TGTGCCAGCAGCCAAGTTGGGACACCACAAAATGAAGCTTTCTTT. Its translation: CASSQVGTPQNEAFF.

The V call is TRBV12-3 or TRBV12-4, the J call TRBJ2-5, with 9 bases lining up with TRBD1. This CDR3 comprises 15 residues. V was clipped by 5 bases and J by 3 bases; unmatched bases: 7. CDR3 in amino acids: CASSGTGRKEETQYF. The CDR3 coding sequence is TGTGCCAGCAGTGGGACAGGGAGAAAGGAAGAGACCCAGTACTTC.

This clonotype was seen at least ten times. The J gene is TRBJ1-3, the V gene TRBV18; D perhaps matches TRBD1 (5 bases). V lost 1 base to trimming and J lost 1 base, with 11 bases between them. The CDR3 spans 16 residues. The germline gives CDR1 KGHSH, CDR2 LQKENI. CDR3 residues: CASSPLGTASGNTIYF. The CDR3 bases are TGTGCCAGCTCACCACTTGGGACCGCGTCTGGAAACACCATATATTTT.

The sample holds many counts of this clonotype. The rearrangement joins TRBV4-2 to TRBJ2-5; 9 nucleotides line up with TRBD2. The ends lost 1 base at V and 5 bases at J; junction bases unmatched: 5. The CDR3 spans 15 residues. The germline V gene has CDR1 LGHNA and CDR2 YNFKEQ. DNA for the CDR3: TGTGCCAGCAGCCAAGGTTCTAGCGGGATTGAGACCCAGTACTTC. Its translation: CASSQGSSGIETQYF.

In this sample, this clonotype turned up many times. The rearrangement uses TRBV11-2 and TRBJ2-2, with D possibly TRBD2 on 5 matching bases. The CDR3 sequence is 14 residues long. The V gene lost 0 bases and the J gene lost 6 bases, with 8 bases spanning the gap. CDR1 and CDR2 from the germline V gene are SGHAT and FQNNGV. CDR3 loop: CASSLDLLAGELFF. CDR3 nucleotides: TGTGCCAGCAGCTTAGATCTACTAGCCGGGGAGCTGTTTTTT.

Ten or more counts support this clonotype. The chain recombines TRBV9 with TRBJ1-2; 10 bases fit TRBD1. Trimming cost V 3 bases and J 8 bases; bases outside gene matches: 4. The CDR3 is 13 amino acids. From germline, CDR1 is SGDLS and CDR2 YYNGEE. CDR3: CASSGQGARGYTF. CDR3 bases: TGTGCCAGCAGCGGACAGGGGGCGAGGGGCTACACCTTC. Using reference TRBV9 and TRBJ1-2 for the parts outside the CDR3, the full variable domain is DSGVTQTPKHLITATGQRVTLRCSPRSGDLSVYWYQQSLDQGLQFLIQYYNGEERAKGNILERFSAQQFPDLHSELNLSSLELGDSALYFCASSGQGARGYTFGSGTRLTVV.

This clonotype was seen repeatedly, ten times or more. The rearrangement joins TRBV30 to TRBJ1-1; no definite D call. The CDR3 is made up of 12 amino acids. The germline CDR1 and CDR2 sequences are GTSNPN and SVGIG (reference sequence). The V gene lost 2 bases and the J gene lost 4 bases, with 8 bases spanning the gap. The CDR3: CAWSPGTTEAFF. The CDR3 DNA follows: TGTGCCTGGAGTCCGGGTACCACTGAAGCTTTCTTT. Together with reference TRBV30 and TRBJ1-1, the CDR3 gives the full variable domain: SQTIHQWPATLVQPVGSPLSLECTVEGTSNPNLYWYRQAAGRGLQLLFYSVGIGQISSEVPQNLSASRPQDRQFILSSKKLLLSDSGFYLCAWSPGTTEAFFGQGTRLTVV.

Ten or more counts support this clonotype. This chain links TRBV5-1 with TRBJ1-3; unclear D gene. The CDR3 consists of 16 residues. CDR1 is SGHRS and CDR2 is YFSETQ in the germline V gene. The germline V and J ends were trimmed by 1 base and 0 bases, with 11 bases remaining between them. This chain's CDR3 is CASSLRTDTSGNTIYF. CDR3 DNA: TGCGCCAGCAGCTTGAGGACGGATACCTCTGGAAACACCATATATTTT.

This clonotype has a count of ten or more. The rearrangement links TRBV10-3 to TRBJ1-1; D unresolved. Between the trimmed V and J ends, which lost 9 bases and 4 bases, there was a span of 21 bases. The CDR3 covers 15 residues. CDR1 is ENHRY, CDR2 SYGVKD, per germline. This chain's CDR3 is CAISGISGVITEAFF. The CDR3 bases are TGTGCCATATCCGGGATTAGTGGAGTGATCACTGAAGCTTTCTTT.